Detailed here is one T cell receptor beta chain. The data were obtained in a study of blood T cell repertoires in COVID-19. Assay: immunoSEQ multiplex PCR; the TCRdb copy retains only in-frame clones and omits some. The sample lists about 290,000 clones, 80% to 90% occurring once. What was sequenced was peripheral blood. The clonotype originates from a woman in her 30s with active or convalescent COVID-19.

In DNA form, the CDR3 reads TGTGCCAGCAGTCCCCCGGGACAGGGGGCGACTGGCTACACCTTC. Translation gives CASSPPGQGATGYTF. The chain uses TRBV7-9 and TRBJ1-2; 12 bases align to TRBD1. Germline lookup yields CDR1 SEHNR and CDR2 FQNEAQ (reference sequence). The V segment lost 6 bases and the J segment 7 bases; nucleotides outside the gene matches: 9. This CDR3 has 15 residues.